This T cell receptor (beta chain) came from a study of T cell changes during pregnancy in multiple sclerosis. There are 16 residues in the CDR3. Germline V lookup: CDR1 LNHDA, CDR2 SQIVND (reference sequence). Trimming cost V 0 bases and J 7 bases; bases outside gene matches: 4. Assay: immunoSEQ multiplex PCR; the TCRdb copy retains only in-frame clones and omits some. Among roughly 120,000 clones listed, approximately 93% were seen once. This sequence joins TRBV19 and TRBJ2-2; 11 bases align to TRBD1. The starting material was peripheral blood, obtained before pregnancy. This clonotype was sampled from a female donor with multiple sclerosis, enrolled in a pregnancy study. The CDR3: CASSIDGTGGNGELFF. The CDR3 bases are TGTGCCAGTAGTATAGACGGGACAGGGGGTAACGGGGAGCTGTTTTTT.